The clone carrying this TCR beta chain was counted a single time. What it binds is unknown. The data are from a study of shared clonotypes between healthy human individuals. Study results and caveats: Tissue TCR repertoires likely differ from these blood-only repertoires.

Some clones are missing from TCRdb's copy, which holds only in-frame ones; the method was immunoSEQ multiplex PCR. The table records over 95,000 clones, under 70% of them present only once. Germline V gene lookup returns CDR1 MDHEN and CDR2 SYDVKM. The CDR3 contains 15 residues. Trimming removed 4 bases at V and 5 bases at J, with 18 bases between. The sequencing sample was made of memory CD8+ T cells sorted from blood. Described subset: CD45RO+ cells pooled with CCR7-negative TemRA cells. The chain is built from TRBV28 and TRBJ2-7; no definite D call. The sequence was obtained from a young woman in good health. The chain's CDR3 is CASSSMGSRFHEQYF. The CDR3 bases are TGTGCCAGCAGTTCCATGGGATCCAGGTTTCACGAGCAGTACTTC.